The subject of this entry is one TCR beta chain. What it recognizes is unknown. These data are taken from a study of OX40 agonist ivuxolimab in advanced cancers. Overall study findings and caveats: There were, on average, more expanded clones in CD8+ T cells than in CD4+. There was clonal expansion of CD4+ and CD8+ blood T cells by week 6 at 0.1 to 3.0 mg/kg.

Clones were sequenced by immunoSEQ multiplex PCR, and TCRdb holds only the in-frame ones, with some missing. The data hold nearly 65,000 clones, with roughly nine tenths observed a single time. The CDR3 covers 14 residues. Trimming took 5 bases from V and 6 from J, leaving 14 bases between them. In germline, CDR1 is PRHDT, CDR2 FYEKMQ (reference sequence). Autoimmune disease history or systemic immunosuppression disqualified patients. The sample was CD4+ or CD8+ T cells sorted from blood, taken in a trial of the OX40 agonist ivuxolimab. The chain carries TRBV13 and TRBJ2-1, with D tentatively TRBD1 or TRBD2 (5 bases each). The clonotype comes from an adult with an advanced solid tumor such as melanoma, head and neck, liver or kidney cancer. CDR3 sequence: CASSPMGVTNEQFF. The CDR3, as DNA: TGTGCCAGCAGCCCAATGGGGGTGACCAATGAGCAGTTCTTC. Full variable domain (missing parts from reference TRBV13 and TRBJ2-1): AAGVIQSPRHLIKEKRETATLKCYPIPRHDTVYWYQQGPGQDPQFLISFYEKMQSDKGSIPDRFSAQQFSDYHSELNMSSLELGDSALYFCASSPMGVTNEQFFGPGTRLTVL.